The clone carrying this T cell receptor (beta chain) appeared a few times. No antigen is known for it. This specimen belongs to a study of breast tumors, draining lymph nodes, adjacent tissues. TCRdb re-analysed the multiplex PCR reads in MiXCR, keeping a single row per CDR3 protein. The profile shows 200,000 to 250,000 distinct CDR3 sequences, 30% to 35% of them singletons. Breast cancer patients provided tissue from their axillary draining lymph nodes. Study-wide findings and caveats: Compared with basal-like, luminal-like tumors shared significantly more repertoire with nontumor tissue. Data only fit, rather than demonstrated, lymph node origin of most tumor T cells. Tumors had less TCR diversity than lymph nodes, more than nontumor tissue. Findings are consistent with lymph node origin and intratumoral expansion of most tumor T cells.

The germline gives CDR1 MNHNY, CDR2 SVGAGI (reference sequence). The CDR3 totals 15 residues. V shed 5 bases, J shed 5 bases, and the junction held 5 bases outside the gene matches. This clonotype was obtained from a female donor with breast cancer. Some clones in this sample may be carry-over from other donors' samples. The gene calls are TRBV6-6 and TRBJ2-7, with 14 bases fitting TRBD2. The specimen was axillary lymph node tissue. The CDR3 spells CASSPLGLAGDEQYF. The CDR3 DNA sequence: TGTGCCAGCAGTCCCCTGGGACTAGCGGGAGACGAGCAGTACTTC.